This T cell receptor (beta chain) derives from a study of blood T cells in healthy people across ages. The CDR3 length is 16 residues. V gave up 5 bases and J gave up 4 bases, with 15 bases separating them. Germline loops: CDR1 SGHAT, CDR2 FQNNGV. The study recruited healthy Caucasian donors from Russia who were aged about 6 to 90. A second about 6 to 12 cycle PCR used barcoded and J-beta primers. TCRdb itself ran the 5' RACE reads through MiXCR, one entry per CDR3 protein. The sample comprises some 940,000 distinct CDR3 sequences, roughly 29% of which are singletons, and 10% to 13% rests with the top ten. This sample was shared with a second study, whose subject was T cells of mothers and their children.

The receptor was derived from a woman aged 40 to 50 in good health. Sequencing input: blood. The chain has TRBV11-2 and TRBJ1-6, with D tentatively TRBD1 (5 bases). CDR3 DNA sequence: TGTGCCAGCAGCCAGACGCCCAGGGCTTATAATTCACCCCTCCACTTT. Amino acids: CASSQTPRAYNSPLHF.